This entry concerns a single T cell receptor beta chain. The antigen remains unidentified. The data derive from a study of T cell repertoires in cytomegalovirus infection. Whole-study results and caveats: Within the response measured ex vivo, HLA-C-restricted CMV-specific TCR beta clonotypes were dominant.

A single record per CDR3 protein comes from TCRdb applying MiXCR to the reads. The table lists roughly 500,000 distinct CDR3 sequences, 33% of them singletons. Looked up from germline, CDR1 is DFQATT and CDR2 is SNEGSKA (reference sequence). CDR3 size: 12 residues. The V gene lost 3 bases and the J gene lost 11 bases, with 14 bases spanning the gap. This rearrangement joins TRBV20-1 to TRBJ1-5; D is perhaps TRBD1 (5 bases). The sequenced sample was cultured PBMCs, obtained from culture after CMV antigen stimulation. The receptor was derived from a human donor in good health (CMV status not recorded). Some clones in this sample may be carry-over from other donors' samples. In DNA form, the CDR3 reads TGCAGTGCTAGTGCAGGGCGCGAGGCCCAGCATTTT. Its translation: CSASAGREAQHF.